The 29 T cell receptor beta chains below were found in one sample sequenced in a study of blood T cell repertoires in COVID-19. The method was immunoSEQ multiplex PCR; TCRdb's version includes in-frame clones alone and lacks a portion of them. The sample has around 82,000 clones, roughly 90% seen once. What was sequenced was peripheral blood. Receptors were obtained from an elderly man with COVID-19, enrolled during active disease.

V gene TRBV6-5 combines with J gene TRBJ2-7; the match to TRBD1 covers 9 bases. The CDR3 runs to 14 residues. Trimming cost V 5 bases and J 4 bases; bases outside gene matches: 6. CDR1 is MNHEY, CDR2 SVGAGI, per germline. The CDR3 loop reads CASSPGQGWYEQYF. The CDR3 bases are TGTGCCAGCAGTCCGGGACAGGGATGGTACGAGCAGTACTTC.

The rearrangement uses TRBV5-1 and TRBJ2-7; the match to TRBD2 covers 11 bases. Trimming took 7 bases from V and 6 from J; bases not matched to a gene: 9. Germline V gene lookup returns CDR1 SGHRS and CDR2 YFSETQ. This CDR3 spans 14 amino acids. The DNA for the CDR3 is TGCGCCAGCCATTTCTTAGCGGGGGGGCGCGAGCAGTACTTC. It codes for CASHFLAGGREQYF.

The CDR3 protein is CASSLVRGQPQHF. DNA of the CDR3: TGTGCCAGCAGCTTAGTCCGGGGTCAGCCCCAGCATTTT. V usage is TRBV11-3 and J usage is TRBJ1-5; D not certain. The CDR3 loop spans 13 amino acids. CDR1 and CDR2 from the germline V gene are SGHNT and YENEEA. The V gene lost 1 base and the J gene lost 6 bases, with 7 bases spanning the gap.

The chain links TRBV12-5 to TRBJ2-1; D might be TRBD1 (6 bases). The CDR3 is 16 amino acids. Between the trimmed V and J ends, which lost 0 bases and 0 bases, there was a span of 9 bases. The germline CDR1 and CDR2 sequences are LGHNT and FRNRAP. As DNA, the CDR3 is TGTGCTAGTGGTTTGGTACAAGGGGGCTCCTACAATGAGCAGTTCTTC. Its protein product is CASGLVQGGSYNEQFF.

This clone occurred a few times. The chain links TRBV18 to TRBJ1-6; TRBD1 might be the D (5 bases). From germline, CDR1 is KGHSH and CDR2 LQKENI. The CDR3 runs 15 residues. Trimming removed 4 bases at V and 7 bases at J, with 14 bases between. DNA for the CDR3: TGTGCCAGCTCACGAGCAGACAGTGAGAATTCACCCCTCCACTTT. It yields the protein CASSRADSENSPLHF.

The CDR3 region has the DNA TGTGCCAGCAGCAACAGGGGAGCGACTGAAAAACTGTTTTTT. Translation: CASSNRGATEKLFF. V usage is TRBV6-5 and J usage is TRBJ1-4; 7 bases are a match to TRBD1. V shed 6 bases and J 7 bases; nucleotides not matched to a gene: 8. Germline assignment: CDR1 MNHEY and CDR2 SVGAGI. The CDR3 runs to 14 residues.

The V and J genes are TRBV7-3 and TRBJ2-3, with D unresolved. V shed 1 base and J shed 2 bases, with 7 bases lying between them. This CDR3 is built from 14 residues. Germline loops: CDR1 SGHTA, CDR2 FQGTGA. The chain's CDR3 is CASSLMSITDTQYF. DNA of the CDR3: TGTGCCAGCAGCTTAATGTCAATCACAGATACGCAGTATTTT. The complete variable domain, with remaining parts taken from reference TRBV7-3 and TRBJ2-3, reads GAGVSQTPSNKVTEKGKYVELRCDPISGHTALYWYRQSLGQGPEFLIYFQGTGAADDSGLPNDRFFAVRPEGSVSTLKIQRTERGDSAVYLCASSLMSITDTQYFGPGTRLTVL.

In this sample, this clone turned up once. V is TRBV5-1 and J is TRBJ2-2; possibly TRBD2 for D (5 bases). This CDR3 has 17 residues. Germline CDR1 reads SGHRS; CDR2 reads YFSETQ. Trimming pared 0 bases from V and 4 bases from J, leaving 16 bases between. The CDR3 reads CASSLALAGRATGELFF. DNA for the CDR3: TGCGCCAGCAGCTTGGCTTTGGCGGGCAGAGCCACCGGGGAGCTGTTTTTT. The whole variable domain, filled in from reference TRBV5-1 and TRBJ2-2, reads KAGVTQTPRYLIKTRGQQVTLSCSPISGHRSVSWYQQTPGQGLQFLFEYFSETQRNKGNFPGRFSGRQFSNSRSEMNVSTLELGDSALYLCASSLALAGRATGELFFGEGSRLTVL.

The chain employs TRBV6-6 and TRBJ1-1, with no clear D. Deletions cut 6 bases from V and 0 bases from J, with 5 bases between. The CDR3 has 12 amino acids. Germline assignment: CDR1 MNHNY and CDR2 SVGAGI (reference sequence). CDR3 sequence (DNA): TGTGCCAGCAGCCCCATGAACACTGAAGCTTTCTTT. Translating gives CASSPMNTEAFF.

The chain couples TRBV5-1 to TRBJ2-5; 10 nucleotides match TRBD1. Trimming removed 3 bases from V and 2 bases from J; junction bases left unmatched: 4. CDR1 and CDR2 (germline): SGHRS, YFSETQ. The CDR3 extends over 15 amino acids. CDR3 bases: TGCGCCAGCAGCTCCTGGACAGGGGGTCAAGAGACCCAGTACTTC. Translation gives CASSSWTGGQETQYF.

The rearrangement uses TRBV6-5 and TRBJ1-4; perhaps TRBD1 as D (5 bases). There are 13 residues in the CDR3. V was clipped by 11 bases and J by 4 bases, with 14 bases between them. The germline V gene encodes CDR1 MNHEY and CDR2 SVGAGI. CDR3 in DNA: TGTGCCGCGCGGACACAAATTAATGAAAAACTGTTTTTT. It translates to CAARTQINEKLFF.

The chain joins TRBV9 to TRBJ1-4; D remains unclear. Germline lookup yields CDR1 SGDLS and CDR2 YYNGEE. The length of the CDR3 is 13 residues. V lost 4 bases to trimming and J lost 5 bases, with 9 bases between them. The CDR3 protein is CASSIRVNEKLFF. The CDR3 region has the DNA TGTGCCAGCAGCATCCGGGTGAATGAAAAACTGTTTTTT.

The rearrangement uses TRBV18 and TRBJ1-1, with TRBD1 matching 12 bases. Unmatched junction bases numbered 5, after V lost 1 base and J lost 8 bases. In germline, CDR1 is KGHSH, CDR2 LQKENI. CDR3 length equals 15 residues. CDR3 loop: CASSPQGQGAREAFF. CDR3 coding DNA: TGTGCCAGCTCACCACAGGGACAGGGGGCCCGAGAAGCTTTCTTT.

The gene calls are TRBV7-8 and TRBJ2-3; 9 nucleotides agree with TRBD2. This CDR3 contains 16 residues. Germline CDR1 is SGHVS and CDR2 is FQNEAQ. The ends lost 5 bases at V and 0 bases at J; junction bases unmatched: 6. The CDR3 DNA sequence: TGTGCCAGCAGCGACCTAGCGGGATATAGCACAGATACGCAGTATTTT. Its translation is CASSDLAGYSTDTQYF.

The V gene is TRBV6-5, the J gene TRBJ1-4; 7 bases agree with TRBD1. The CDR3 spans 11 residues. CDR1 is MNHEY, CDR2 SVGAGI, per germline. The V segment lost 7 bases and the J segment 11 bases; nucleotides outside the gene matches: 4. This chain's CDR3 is CASKDRAKLFF. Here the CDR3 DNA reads TGTGCCAGCAAAGACAGGGCGAAACTGTTTTTT.

CDR3 amino acids: CASSLRRIEKLFF. The CDR3 bases are TGTGCCAGTAGTTTGAGGCGGATTGAAAAACTGTTTTTT. The chain recombines TRBV19 with TRBJ1-4, with D uncertain. The CDR3 runs 13 residues. V lost 5 bases and J lost 7, with 11 bases in between. In germline, CDR1 is LNHDA, CDR2 SQIVND (reference sequence).

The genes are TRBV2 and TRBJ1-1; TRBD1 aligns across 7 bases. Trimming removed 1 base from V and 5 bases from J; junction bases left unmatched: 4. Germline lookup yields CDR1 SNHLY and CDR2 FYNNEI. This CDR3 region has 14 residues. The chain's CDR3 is CASSEGGRGTEAFF. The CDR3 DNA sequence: TGTGCCAGCAGTGAAGGGGGCAGGGGGACTGAAGCTTTCTTT.

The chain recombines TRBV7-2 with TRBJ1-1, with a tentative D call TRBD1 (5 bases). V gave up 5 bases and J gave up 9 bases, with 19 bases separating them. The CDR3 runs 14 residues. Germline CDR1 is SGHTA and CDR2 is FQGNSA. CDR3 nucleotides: TGTGCCAGCAGCCCCAGGGCAGGGTCAGATCAAGCTTTCTTT. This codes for CASSPRAGSDQAFF.

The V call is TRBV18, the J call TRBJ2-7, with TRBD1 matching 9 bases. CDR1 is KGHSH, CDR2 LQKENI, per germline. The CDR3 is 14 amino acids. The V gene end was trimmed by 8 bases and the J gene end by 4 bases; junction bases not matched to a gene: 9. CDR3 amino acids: CASRTGTGNYEQYF. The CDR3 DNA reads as TGTGCCAGCCGCACCGGGACAGGGAATTACGAGCAGTACTTC. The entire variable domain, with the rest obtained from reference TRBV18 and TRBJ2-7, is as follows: NAGVMQNPRHLVRRRGQEARLRCSPMKGHSHVYWYRQLPEEGLKFMVYLQKENIIDESGMPKERFSAEFPKEGPSILRIQQVVRGDSAAYFCASRTGTGNYEQYFGPGTRLTVT.

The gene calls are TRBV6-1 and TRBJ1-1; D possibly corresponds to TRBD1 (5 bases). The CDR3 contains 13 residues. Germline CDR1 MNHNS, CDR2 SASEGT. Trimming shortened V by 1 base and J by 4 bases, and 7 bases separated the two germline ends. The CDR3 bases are TGTGCCAGCAGTGAAGTAGGGGTCACTGAAGCTTTCTTT. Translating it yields CASSEVGVTEAFF.

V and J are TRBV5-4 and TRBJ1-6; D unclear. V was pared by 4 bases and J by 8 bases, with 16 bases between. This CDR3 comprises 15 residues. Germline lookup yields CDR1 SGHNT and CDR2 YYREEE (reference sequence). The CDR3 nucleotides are TGTGCCAGCAGCAGAGGGTCATCGAGGGATTCACCCCTCCACTTT. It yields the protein CASSRGSSRDSPLHF.

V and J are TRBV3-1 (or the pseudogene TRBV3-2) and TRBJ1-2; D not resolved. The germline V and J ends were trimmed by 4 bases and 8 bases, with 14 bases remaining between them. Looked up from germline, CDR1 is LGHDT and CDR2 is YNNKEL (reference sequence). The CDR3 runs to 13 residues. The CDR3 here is CASSRGQPLGYTF. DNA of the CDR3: TGTGCCAGCAGCCGAGGGCAGCCTCTCGGCTACACCTTC.

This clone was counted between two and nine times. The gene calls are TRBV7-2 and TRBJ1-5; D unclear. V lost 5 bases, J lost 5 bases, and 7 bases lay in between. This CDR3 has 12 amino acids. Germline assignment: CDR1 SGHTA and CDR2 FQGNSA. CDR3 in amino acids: CASSLRDQPQHF. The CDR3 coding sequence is TGTGCCAGCAGCCTGCGGGATCAGCCCCAGCATTTT.

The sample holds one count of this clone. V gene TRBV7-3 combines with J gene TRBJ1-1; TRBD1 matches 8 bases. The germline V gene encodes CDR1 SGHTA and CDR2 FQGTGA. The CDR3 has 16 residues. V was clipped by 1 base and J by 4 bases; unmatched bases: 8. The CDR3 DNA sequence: TGTGCCAGCAGCTTAAAACCGACAGGGGAGACCACTGAAGCTTTCTTT. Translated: CASSLKPTGETTEAFF. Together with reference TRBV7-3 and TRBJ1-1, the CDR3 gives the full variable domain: GAGVSQTPSNKVTEKGKYVELRCDPISGHTALYWYRQSLGQGPEFLIYFQGTGAADDSGLPNDRFFAVRPEGSVSTLKIQRTERGDSAVYLCASSLKPTGETTEAFFGQGTRLTVV.

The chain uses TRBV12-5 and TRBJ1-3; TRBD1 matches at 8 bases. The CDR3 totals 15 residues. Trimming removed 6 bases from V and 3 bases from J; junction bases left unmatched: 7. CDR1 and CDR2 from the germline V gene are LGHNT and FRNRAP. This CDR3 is CASGPQGADGNTIYF. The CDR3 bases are TGTGCTAGTGGCCCCCAGGGGGCCGATGGAAACACCATATATTTT.

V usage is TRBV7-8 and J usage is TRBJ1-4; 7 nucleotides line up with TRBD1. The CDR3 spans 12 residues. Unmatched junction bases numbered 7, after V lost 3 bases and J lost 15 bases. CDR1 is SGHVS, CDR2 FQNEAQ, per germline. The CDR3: CASSFEQGSLFF. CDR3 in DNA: TGTGCCAGCAGCTTCGAACAGGGGTCCTTGTTTTTT.

The CDR3 sequence: CAAGDRNYQPQHF. Written as DNA, the CDR3 is TGTGCCGCGGGCGACAGGAACTATCAGCCCCAGCATTTT. The V and J genes are TRBV15 and TRBJ1-5; weak D call: TRBD1 (6 bases). CDR1 is LNHNV, CDR2 YYDKDF, per germline (reference sequence). This CDR3 contains 13 residues. V lost 11 bases and J lost 5, with 16 bases in between.

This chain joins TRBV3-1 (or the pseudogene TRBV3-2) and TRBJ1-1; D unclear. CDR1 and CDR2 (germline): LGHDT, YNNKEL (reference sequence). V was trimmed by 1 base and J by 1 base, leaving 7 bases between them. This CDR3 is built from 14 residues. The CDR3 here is CASSQVTANTEAFF. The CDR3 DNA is TGTGCCAGCAGCCAAGTCACAGCGAACACTGAAGCTTTCTTT.

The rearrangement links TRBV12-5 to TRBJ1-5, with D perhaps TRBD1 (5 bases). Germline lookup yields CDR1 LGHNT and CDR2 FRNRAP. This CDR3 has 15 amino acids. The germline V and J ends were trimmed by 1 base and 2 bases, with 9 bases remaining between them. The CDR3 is CASGLGGHGNQPQHF. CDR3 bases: TGTGCTAGTGGTTTGGGAGGACACGGCAATCAGCCCCAGCATTTT.